These T cell receptor beta chains were read from a single sample in a study of T cell repertoires in cytomegalovirus infection. TCRdb independently ran MiXCR on the reads; one entry per CDR3 protein. The sample consists of 200,000 or so distinct CDR3 sequences, 35% to 40% of them appearing once. These receptors lack a known antigen. The sample here was CD8+ T cells from cultured PBMCs, taken from culture after CMV antigen stimulation. These receptors came from a human donor in good health (CMV status not recorded). Some clones in this sample may be carry-over from other donors' samples. Both conserved end residues are part of each CDR3. The order of the fields is J gene, clone size, V gene, D gene, CDR3 protein, CDR3 DNA. A D gene is named only where the DNA matches it firmly. Expanded clones get a size class; other rows say once, few or many, or leave the size out.

>TRBJ2-7|few|TRBV7-2|TRBD2
CASSFISGSAYEQYF
TGTGCCAGCAGCTTTATTAGCGGGAGCGCCTACGAGCAGTACTTC
>TRBJ2-1|few|TRBV23-1|-
CASSSILIDHTEQFF
TGCGCCAGCAGTTCAATCCTGATCGATCATACTGAGCAGTTCTTC
>TRBJ2-7|-|TRBV6-2/TRBV6-3|-
CASSYSILAGEQYF
TGTGCCAGCAGTTACTCGATACTCGCCGGAGAGCAGTACTTC
>TRBJ1-3|few|TRBV5-5|-
CASSLSDRGNTIYF
TGTGCCAGCAGCTTGTCGGACCGCGGAAACACCATATATTTT
>TRBJ2-5|-|TRBV2|TRBD1
CASSNPGTGGASQETQYF
TGTGCCAGCAGTAACCCGGGGACAGGGGGCGCGAGCCAAGAGACCCAGTACTTC
>TRBJ1-3|-|TRBV7-6|-
CASSPRGNTTYF
TGTGCCAGCAGCCCGCGTGGAAACACCACATATTTT
>TRBJ2-5|-|TRBV19|-
CASTTLGGEETQYF
TGTGCCAGTACCACCCTCGGTGGCGAAGAGACCCAGTACTTC
>TRBJ1-3|-|TRBV7-9|-
CASSLNPGGIAGNTIYF
TGTGCCAGCAGCTTAAACCCGGGGGGCATCGCCGGAAACACCATATATTTT
>TRBJ1-1|-|TRBV27|-
CASSPRMRGDTEAFF
TGTGCCAGCAGTCCCCGCATGAGGGGTGACACTGAAGCTTTCTTT
>TRBJ2-3|-|TRBV27|TRBD2
CASSLLRAGADTQYF
TGTGCCAGCAGTTTACTTCGGGCGGGAGCGGATACGCAGTATTTT
>TRBJ2-4|many|TRBV15|TRBD1
CATRLPMGQGRNIQYF
TGTGCCACCAGACTACCCATGGGACAGGGGAGAAACATTCAGTACTTC
>TRBJ1-2|few|TRBV9|TRBD1
CASSVDRDRIFYGYTF
TGTGCCAGCAGCGTTGACCGGGACAGAATCTTCTATGGCTACACCTTC
>TRBJ2-4|-|TRBV10-1|TRBD2
CASSENPPSGAQNIQYF
TGCGCCAGCAGTGAAAACCCCCCTAGCGGGGCCCAAAACATTCAGTACTTC
>TRBJ2-5|few|TRBV7-9|TRBD1
CASGGDREIGETQYF
TGTGCCAGCGGGGGGGACAGGGAGATCGGAGAGACCCAGTACTTC
>TRBJ2-5|few|TRBV12-3/TRBV12-4|TRBD2
CASSTTGGSGETQYF
TGTGCCAGCAGCACAACTGGCGGGAGTGGGGAGACCCAGTACTTC
>TRBJ2-1|few|TRBV6-1|-
CASSEQKGNEQFF
TGTGCCAGCAGTGAACAAAAGGGGAATGAGCAGTTCTTC
>TRBJ2-2|-|TRBV7-3|TRBD2
CASSPTSGPDTGELFF
TGTGCCAGCAGCCCCACTAGCGGCCCTGACACCGGGGAGCTGTTTTTT
>TRBJ2-1|few|TRBV7-9|TRBD1
CASSPRQGIDPYAYNEQFF
TGTGCCAGCAGCCCGCGACAGGGGATTGATCCTTACGCCTACAATGAGCAGTTCTTC
>TRBJ1-6|few|TRBV7-8|TRBD1
CASSLARQGGYSPLHF
TGTGCCAGCAGCTTGGCTAGACAGGGAGGGTATTCACCCCTCCACTTT
>TRBJ2-2|-|TRBV7-8|-
CASSSLGGDTGELFF
TGTGCCAGCAGCTCCTTAGGCGGAGACACCGGGGAGCTGTTTTTT
>TRBJ1-5|-|TRBV13|TRBD1
CASSSRTGGQPQHF
TGTGCCAGCAGCTCGAGGACAGGGGGTCAGCCCCAGCATTTT
>TRBJ1-2|-|TRBV6-6|TRBD1
CASSYSTGDGYTF
TGTGCCAGCAGTTACTCGACAGGGGATGGCTACACCTTC
>TRBJ2-7|few|TRBV7-2|TRBD2
CASSPITSGARYEQYF
TGTGCCAGCAGCCCGATCACTAGCGGAGCTCGCTACGAGCAGTACTTC
>TRBJ2-7|-|TRBV7-2|-
CASSLEGGWAGPSYEQYF
TGTGCCAGCAGCCTAGAGGGCGGTTGGGCGGGACCCTCCTACGAGCAGTACTTC
>TRBJ1-5|-|TRBV19|-
CASMGVTQSKPQHF
TGTGCCAGTATGGGGGTGACACAGTCCAAGCCCCAGCATTTT
>TRBJ2-3|-|TRBV6-6|TRBD1
CASSDYTGAPENTQYF
TGTGCCAGCAGCGACTACACAGGGGCCCCGGAAAATACGCAGTATTTT
>TRBJ2-2|many|TRBV7-9|-
CASSLALGELTGELFF
TGTGCCAGCAGCTTAGCCCTGGGAGAGCTCACCGGGGAGCTGTTTTTT
>TRBJ2-2|-|TRBV29-1|-
CSSEAANTGELFF
TGCAGCTCTGAGGCTGCCAACACCGGGGAGCTGTTTTTT
>TRBJ2-1|once|TRBV27|TRBD1
CASSLALSGGRNEQFF
TGTGCCAGCAGTTTAGCCTTGTCAGGGGGCAGGAATGAGCAGTTCTTC
>TRBJ1-2|-|TRBV6-5|TRBD1
CASSYGTGVGYTF
TGTGCCAGCAGTTACGGGACAGGGGTGGGCTACACCTTC
>TRBJ1-3|many|TRBV28|TRBD1
CASSNLRGQGENTIYF
TGTGCCAGCAGTAACCTTCGGGGGCAGGGGGAAAACACCATATATTTT
>TRBJ1-4|-|TRBV11-2|-
CASSLDLREKLFF
TGTGCCAGCAGCTTAGATCTCCGGGAAAAACTGTTTTTT
>TRBJ1-1|few|TRBV7-3|TRBD1
CASSQNQGDTEAFF
TGTGCCAGCAGCCAAAATCAGGGGGACACTGAAGCTTTCTTT
>TRBJ1-1|-|TRBV6-6|TRBD1
CASSRTGESGVMNTEAFF
TGTGCCAGCAGTCGTACAGGGGAGTCGGGGGTCATGAACACTGAAGCTTTCTTT
>TRBJ2-7|-|TRBV28|-
CHSTPTKLDYEQYF
TGTCACAGCACTCCCACCAAACTAGACTACGAGCAGTACTTC
>TRBJ2-1|-|TRBV19|-
CASSTGFYNEQFF
TGTGCCAGTAGTACAGGGTTCTACAATGAGCAGTTCTTC
>TRBJ2-1|few|TRBV10-3|-
CAISESDVGREQFF
TGTGCCATCAGTGAGTCAGACGTGGGTCGTGAGCAGTTCTTC
>TRBJ2-3|-|TRBV6-4|TRBD1
CASGQGAGGTDTQYF
TGTGCCAGCGGACAGGGGGCGGGTGGCACAGATACGCAGTATTTT
>TRBJ2-2|-|TRBV7-2|TRBD2
CASSYQRLAGDSGELFF
TGTGCCAGCAGCTACCAACGACTAGCGGGAGACTCCGGGGAGCTGTTTTTT
>TRBJ1-1|-|TRBV29-1|-
CSVVGGGSTEAFF
TGCAGCGTTGTAGGAGGAGGGAGCACTGAAGCTTTCTTT
>TRBJ2-5|few|TRBV11-2|TRBD1
CASSSMPQPRDRYQETQYF
TGTGCCAGCAGCTCAATGCCCCAACCCCGGGACAGGTACCAAGAGACCCAGTACTTC
>TRBJ2-5|once|TRBV12-3/TRBV12-4|-
CASNYWGDGDQETQYF
TGTGCCAGCAACTACTGGGGGGACGGCGACCAAGAGACCCAGTACTTC